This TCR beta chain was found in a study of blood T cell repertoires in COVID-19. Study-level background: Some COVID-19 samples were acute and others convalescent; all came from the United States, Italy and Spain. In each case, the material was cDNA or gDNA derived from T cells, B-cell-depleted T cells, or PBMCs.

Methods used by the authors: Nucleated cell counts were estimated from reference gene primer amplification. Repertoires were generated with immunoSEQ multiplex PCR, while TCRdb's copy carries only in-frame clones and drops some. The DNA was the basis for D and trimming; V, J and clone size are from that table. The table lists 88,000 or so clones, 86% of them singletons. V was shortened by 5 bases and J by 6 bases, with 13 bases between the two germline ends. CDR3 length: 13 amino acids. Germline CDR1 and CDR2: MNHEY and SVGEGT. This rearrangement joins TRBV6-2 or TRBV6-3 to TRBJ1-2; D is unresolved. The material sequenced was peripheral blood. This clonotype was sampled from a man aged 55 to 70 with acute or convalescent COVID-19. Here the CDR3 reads CASSESGRNGYTF. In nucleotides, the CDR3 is TGTGCCAGCAGTGAGTCGGGAAGAAATGGCTACACCTTC.